A selection of T cell receptor beta chains follows, all from one sample in a study of T cells after yellow fever vaccination. TCRdb re-analysed the 5' RACE reads in MiXCR, keeping a single row per CDR3 protein. The sample lists about 330,000 distinct CDR3 sequences; roughly 8.3% were seen once. This specimen consisted of PBMCs, obtained about 41 days after the first yellow fever vaccination. The receptors derive from a man between 18 and 29 years old who received the YFV17D yellow fever vaccine. Each CDR3 is given with its conserved first and last residue. A D gene is named only where the DNA matches it firmly. The size of a clone is reported for some rows only, either as once, few or many, or as a class for expanded clones.

TRBJ2-1	many	NA	TRBV29-1	TGCAGCGTTGCCCTAACGGGGTCCTACAATGAGCAGTTCTTC	CSVALTGSYNEQFF
TRBJ1-2	many	TRBD1	TRBV6-2/TRBV6-3	TGTGCCAGCACCCTTTTATGGGACAGCTGGATATCAGGGGCGCGTCACTATGGCTACACCTTC	CASTLLWDSWISGARHYGYTF
TRBJ1-2	few	NA	TRBV5-6	TGTGCCAGCAGCCCTAGGCGGAGGGGAGCTAACTATGGCTACACCTTC	CASSPRRRGANYGYTF
TRBJ2-1	NA	NA	TRBV5-6	TGTGCCAGCAGCTTGGGCCTAGGCGACCCCTTCTACAATGAGCAGTTCTTC	CASSLGLGDPFYNEQFF
TRBJ2-1	few	TRBD1	TRBV7-6	TGTGCCAGCAGCTTAGGACAGGGAATCTACAATGAGCAGTTCTTC	CASSLGQGIYNEQFF
TRBJ1-1	few	TRBD1	TRBV5-1	TGCGCCAGCAGCGGGGGGGACAGGGGAAGTACTGAAGCTTTCTTT	CASSGGDRGSTEAFF
TRBJ2-5	NA	NA	TRBV11-1	TGTGCCAGCAGCTCCGGGACGAGGTCCCAAGAGACCCAGTACTTC	CASSSGTRSQETQYF
TRBJ2-1	NA	TRBD1	TRBV4-3	TGCGCCAGCAGCCCGAGGAAGGGGGCCGATGAGCAGTTCTTC	CASSPRKGADEQFF
TRBJ1-2	NA	NA	TRBV7-2	TGTGCCAGCAGATCAGGGGCGGGGGTTTCCCATGGCTACACCTTC	CASRSGAGVSHGYTF
TRBJ1-2	NA	NA	TRBV20-1	TGCAGTGCTAGAGATTTCGGGGGCGAGATTAGTGGCTACACCTTC	CSARDFGGEISGYTF
TRBJ2-5	NA	NA	TRBV20-1	TGCAGTGCTAGTCCGGCAGAGACCCAGTACTTC	CSASPAETQYF
TRBJ2-3	few	TRBD2	TRBV7-8	TGTGCCAGCAGCTTCCCTAGCGGGACTAGCACAGATACGCAGTATTTT	CASSFPSGTSTDTQYF
TRBJ2-3	NA	NA	TRBV6-5	TGTGCCAGCAGTTATCTCCACGCGAGCCCTAGCACAGATACGCAGTATTTT	CASSYLHASPSTDTQYF
TRBJ1-1	few	NA	TRBV4-3	TGCGCCAGCAGCCAAGATTATAACGTATCCTCGGGGACTGAAGCTTTCTTT	CASSQDYNVSSGTEAFF
TRBJ2-1	NA	NA	TRBV11-2	TGTGCCAGCAGCTTGGAGGTAGTGCATGAGCAGTTCTTC	CASSLEVVHEQFF
TRBJ2-3	few	NA	TRBV7-2	TGTGCCAGCAGCTTAGTGCCTAGCCGAACCACAGATACGCAGTATTTT	CASSLVPSRTTDTQYF
TRBJ2-1	many	TRBD2	TRBV7-2	TGTGCCAGCAGCTTAAGGTCGGGCGGGGGTAGGTATGAGCAGTTCTTC	CASSLRSGGGRYEQFF